The 9 T cell receptor beta chains below were found in one sample sequenced in a study of control samples from healthy donors and cancer patients. TCRdb's table, derived via immunoSEQ multiplex PCR, lists solely in-frame clones and lacks some. The table records some 140,000 clones, just under 95% of them present only once. The specimen sequenced was blood. Source of these receptors: a man aged 25 to 40 in good health.

The J gene is TRBJ1-5, the V gene TRBV27, with 10 bases identical to TRBD1. The germline gives CDR1 MNHEY, CDR2 SMNVEV (reference sequence). The CDR3 is made up of 17 amino acids. J gave up 2 bases and V 5 bases, and 9 bases lay outside the gene matches. In DNA form, the CDR3 reads TGTGCCAGCAGTCCGAGGCTTGGGACAGGGGGCAATCAGCCCCAGCATTTT. Translated: CASSPRLGTGGNQPQHF.

The rearrangement links TRBV28 to TRBJ1-1; D might be TRBD1 (6 bases). Trimming stripped 2 bases from V and 8 bases from J, with 9 bases between. The CDR3 spans 12 residues. From germline, CDR1 is MDHEN and CDR2 SYDVKM. This CDR3 is CASSLTGGEAFF. The CDR3 DNA is TGTGCCAGCAGTTTAACGGGGGGCGAAGCTTTCTTT.

The rearrangement joins TRBV9 to TRBJ2-3; tentative D call: TRBD2 (6 bases). CDR1 SGDLS and CDR2 YYNGEE come from the germline V gene. Trimming shortened V by 0 bases and J by 2 bases, and 19 bases separated the two germline ends. CDR3 length equals 18 residues. The CDR3 loop reads CASSVAAGFGGSTDTQYF. In nucleotides, the CDR3 is TGTGCCAGCAGCGTAGCGGCTGGTTTCGGGGGATCCACAGATACGCAGTATTTT.

The chain combines TRBV19 with TRBJ1-4, with 12 bases matching TRBD1. V lost 5 bases and J lost 0; bases outside the gene matches: 4. The CDR3 is made up of 17 amino acids. Germline CDR1 is LNHDA and CDR2 is SQIVND (reference sequence). The CDR3 region has the DNA TGTGCCAGTAGTTGGGACAGGGGGCGATCAACTAATGAAAAACTGTTTTTT. Encoded protein: CASSWDRGRSTNEKLFF.

The V gene is TRBV7-2, the J gene TRBJ1-1, with D possibly being TRBD1 (6 bases). V was cut by 4 bases and J by 6 bases, with 12 bases left in between. Germline CDR1 and CDR2: SGHTA and FQGNSA. The CDR3 runs to 13 residues. CDR3 in DNA: TGTGCCAGCAGCTCACGACAGGACTCTGAAGCTTTCTTT. This gives the protein CASSSRQDSEAFF.

The chain uses TRBV7-9 and TRBJ2-7, with 7 bases identical to TRBD1. The CDR3 runs 12 residues. Germline V gene sequence: CDR1 SEHNR, CDR2 FQNEAQ (reference sequence). V shed 4 bases and J 3 bases; nucleotides not matched to a gene: 0. CDR3 DNA: TGTGCCAGCAGCTGGACAGGCTACGAGCAGTACTTC. It codes for CASSWTGYEQYF.

V and J are TRBV28 and TRBJ1-4; D gene uncertain. CDR3 size: 11 residues. V gave up 4 bases and J gave up 11 bases, with 8 bases separating them. Looked up from germline, CDR1 is MDHEN and CDR2 is SYDVKM. The CDR3 region is CASSWQEKLFF. CDR3 in DNA: TGTGCCAGCAGTTGGCAAGAGAAACTGTTTTTT.

The chain combines TRBV6-5 with TRBJ1-4; D is undetermined. Germline V gene data show CDR1 as MNHEY and CDR2 as SVGAGI. The CDR3 totals 14 residues. The V gene lost 0 bases and the J gene lost 8 bases, with 10 bases spanning the gap. The CDR3, as DNA: TGTGCCAGCAGTTACTCCTTGGGTGGGGAAAAACTGTTTTTT. Translating it yields CASSYSLGGEKLFF.

The chain uses TRBV11-2 and TRBJ1-1; D might be TRBD1 (6 bases). This CDR3 contains 13 residues. Germline CDR1 SGHAT, CDR2 FQNNGV. Between the trimmed V and J ends, which lost 5 bases and 4 bases, there was a span of 11 bases. CDR3 protein: CASSVDSATEAFF. The DNA for the CDR3 is TGTGCCAGCAGCGTGGACAGCGCCACTGAAGCTTTCTTT. Full variable domain (remainder filled in from reference TRBV11-2 and TRBJ1-1): EAGVAQSPRYKIIEKRQSVAFWCNPISGHATLYWYQQILGQGPKLLIQFQNNGVVDDSQLPKDRFSAERLKGVDSTLKIQPAKLEDSAVYLCASSVDSATEAFFGQGTRLTVV.